These 19 T cell receptor beta chains originate from one sample sequenced in a study of blood T cells in healthy people across ages (dated by TCRdb to 2014 to 2015). The method behind the library was 5' RACE. TCRdb shows the sequencer as Illumina HiSeq 2500. A second PCR of roughly 6 to 12 cycles was performed with a sample-barcoded 5' primer and a J-beta primer mix. Through fastp at Q25 and MiXCR, TCRdb rebuilt clones from the public reads, retaining in-frame beta chains. Identical CDR3 protein sequences are pooled into one entry, listed with their most common genes and DNA. The sample table lists around 1.5 million distinct CDR3 sequences, 42% of them with a count of one. The top ten constitute around 8% of the sample. Sequenced input: blood. The receptors stem from a woman under 30 in good health.

J is TRBJ2-3 and V is TRBV5-6, with D unresolved. Deletions cut 1 base from V and 0 bases from J, with 9 bases between. The germline V gene encodes CDR1 SGHDT and CDR2 YYEEEE. This CDR3 contains 15 residues. CDR3: CASSLPLGSTDTQYF. The CDR3 nucleotides are TGTGCCAGCAGCTTGCCCCTCGGGAGCACAGATACGCAGTATTTT.

CDR3 nucleotides: TGTGCCAGCAGCTTAGATACCGATGAGCAGTTCTTC. It is translated as CASSLDTDEQFF. The chain recombines TRBV11-3 with TRBJ2-1; no firm D call. In germline, CDR1 is SGHNT, CDR2 YENEEA. V was pared by 0 bases and J by 8 bases, with 5 bases between. The CDR3 loop spans 12 amino acids.

J is TRBJ2-3 and V is TRBV15; possible D gene TRBD2, 5 bases. There are 15 residues in the CDR3. Germline V gives CDR1 LNHNV, CDR2 YYDKDF (reference sequence). V shed 3 bases and J shed 0 bases, with 10 bases lying between them. This chain's CDR3 is CATSSPAVSTDTQYF. CDR3 coding DNA: TGTGCCACCAGCAGCCCAGCGGTTAGCACAGATACGCAGTATTTT.

The chain combines TRBV28 with TRBJ2-5; tentatively, D is TRBD2 (5 bases). V lost 2 bases and J 5 bases, leaving 9 bases between the germline ends. In germline, CDR1 is MDHEN, CDR2 SYDVKM. This CDR3 has 13 residues. Here the CDR3 DNA reads TGTGCCAGCAGTTTAACGAGGAGGGAGACCCAGTACTTC. Protein: CASSLTRRETQYF. The whole variable domain, filled in from reference TRBV28 and TRBJ2-5, reads DVKVTQSSRYLVKRTGEKVFLECVQDMDHENMFWYRQDPGLGLRLIYFSYDVKMKEKGDIPEGYSVSREKKERFSLILESASTNQTSMYLCASSLTRRETQYFGPGTRLLVL.

This clonotype was counted at least ten times. The chain recombines TRBV29-1 with TRBJ2-1; tentatively, D is TRBD2 (6 bases). The germline V gene encodes CDR1 SQVTM and CDR2 ANQGSEA. The CDR3 is 13 amino acids. With 7 bases removed from V and 3 bases from J, the gap between germline ends came to 13 bases. The CDR3 region has the DNA TGCAGCGGTAGCGGATTTTACTACAATGAGCAGTTCTTC. It translates to CSGSGFYYNEQFF.

CDR3 in amino acids: CASSLGRQGWNQPQHF. DNA for the CDR3: TGTGCCAGCAGCTTAGGACGACAGGGATGGAATCAGCCCCAGCATTTT. V is TRBV7-9 and J is TRBJ1-5; 7 bases are shared with TRBD1. This CDR3 region has 16 residues. Germline CDR1 SEHNR, CDR2 FQNEAQ (reference sequence). V shed 1 base, J shed 4 bases, and the junction held 7 bases outside the gene matches.

About this clonotype: A read error is possible here, since a much larger clone lies one base away. The chain couples TRBV7-2 to TRBJ2-3; 14 nucleotides line up with TRBD2. Germline loops: CDR1 SGHTA, CDR2 FQGNSA. The trim removed 8 bases at V and 1 base at J, leaving 8 bases unmatched. This CDR3 has 17 amino acids. The CDR3 region has the DNA TGTGCCAGCTGTCGACTAGCGGGAGGGCTTCGCACAGATACGCAGTATTTT. Residues: CASCRLAGGLRTDTQYF.

CDR3 nucleotide sequence: TGTGCCAGCAGTTTAGAGGGACAGGCCGACCTGGGACAGCCCCAGCATTTT. Translating it yields CASSLEGQADLGQPQHF. The V call is TRBV12-3 or TRBV12-4, the J call TRBJ1-5, with TRBD1 identical over 8 bases. V lost 1 base and J lost 7; bases outside the gene matches: 12. There are 17 residues in the CDR3.

This clonotype was counted a few times. The J gene is TRBJ1-1, the V gene TRBV7-6; perhaps TRBD1 as D (6 bases). The CDR3 has 14 amino acids. Trimming took off 2 bases at V and 3 bases at J, with 10 bases between the two ends. Germline lookup yields CDR1 SGHVS and CDR2 FNYEAQ. The CDR3 sequence is CASSLFSGDTEAFF. The CDR3 DNA sequence: TGTGCCAGCAGCTTATTCTCAGGGGACACTGAAGCTTTCTTT.

V usage is TRBV20-1 and J usage is TRBJ2-5; possibly TRBD1 for D (6 bases). Germline V gene sequence: CDR1 DFQATT, CDR2 SNEGSKA (reference sequence). V dropped 6 bases and J dropped 2 bases, with 16 bases sitting between them. This CDR3 is built from 14 residues. The chain's CDR3 is CSASTRQEQETQYF. The CDR3 DNA reads as TGCAGTGCATCCACCCGACAGGAGCAAGAGACCCAGTACTTC.

This chain links TRBV3-1 with TRBJ1-2; the match to TRBD1 covers 8 bases. From germline, CDR1 is LGHDT and CDR2 YNNKEL (reference sequence). The V and J ends lost 1 base and 7 bases, in that order; junction bases with no gene match: 5. The CDR3 is 14 amino acids. CDR3 residues: CASSQGQGQTGYTF. CDR3 DNA: TGTGCCAGCAGCCAAGGACAGGGGCAGACTGGCTACACCTTC.

The chain uses TRBV30 and TRBJ2-3; 7 positions match TRBD1. V was pared by 0 bases and J by 6 bases, with 6 bases of the junction left unmatched. The V gene's germline CDR1 is GTSNPN and CDR2 SVGIG (reference sequence). There are 14 residues in the CDR3. CDR3 nucleotide sequence: TGTGCCTGGAGTGTATTGCAGGGGGAGGATACGCAGTATTTT. This encodes CAWSVLQGEDTQYF.

This clonotype appeared a few times. The chain joins TRBV7-3 to TRBJ2-1, with TRBD2 matching over 7 bases. With V trimmed by 5 bases and J by 4 bases, 8 bases remained unmatched. The germline V gene has CDR1 SGHTA and CDR2 FQGTGA. This CDR3 region has 15 residues. The CDR3 reads CASSLQRGLYNEQFF. CDR3 bases: TGTGCCAGCAGCCTACAGCGGGGACTTTACAATGAGCAGTTCTTC.

CDR3 DNA sequence: TGTGCCAGCAGCCCCGGTTCTTACTCCTACAATGAGCAGTACTTC. It specifies CASSPGSYSYNEQYF. The J gene is TRBJ2-1, the V gene TRBV12-3 or TRBV12-4; no clear D gene. The J call may be wrong; the DNA end is better matched by TRBJ2-7. This CDR3 region has 15 residues.

The chain joins TRBV9 to TRBJ2-1, with 12 bases that match TRBD2. The J segment lost 5 bases and the V segment lost 2 bases, leaving 2 bases of the junction unmatched. Germline V gene lookup returns CDR1 SGDLS and CDR2 YYNGEE. The CDR3 contains 15 residues. The CDR3: CASSVTSGGHNEQFF. The CDR3 coding sequence is TGTGCCAGCAGCGTGACTAGCGGGGGACACAATGAGCAGTTCTTC.

The chain combines TRBV12-3 or TRBV12-4 with TRBJ1-3; D not certain. CDR3 length: 13 residues. The germline V and J ends were trimmed by 3 bases and 8 bases, with 11 bases remaining between them. This CDR3 is CASSLAGFDTIYF. CDR3 nucleotides: TGTGCCAGCAGTTTGGCCGGGTTCGACACCATATATTTT.

The chain combines TRBV11-2 with TRBJ1-4, with a tentative D call TRBD1 (6 bases). CDR1 is SGHAT, CDR2 FQNNGV, per germline. The CDR3 is 15 residues long. V gave up 5 bases and J gave up 0 bases, with 10 bases separating them. CDR3 DNA: TGTGCCAGCAGCCCAGGGGCGGCAACTAATGAAAAACTGTTTTTT. It specifies CASSPGAATNEKLFF. The full variable domain, completed using reference TRBV11-2 and TRBJ1-4, is EAGVAQSPRYKIIEKRQSVAFWCNPISGHATLYWYQQILGQGPKLLIQFQNNGVVDDSQLPKDRFSAERLKGVDSTLKIQPAKLEDSAVYLCASSPGAATNEKLFFGSGTQLSVL.

This clonotype was seen a handful of times. The V and J genes are TRBV28 and TRBJ2-7, with unresolved D. Germline V gene data show CDR1 as MDHEN and CDR2 as SYDVKM. The V end lost 3 bases, the J end lost 3 bases, and 9 bases lay between the germline ends. CDR3 length: 13 amino acids. This CDR3 reads CASSFKIYYEQYF. The DNA for the CDR3 is TGTGCCAGCAGTTTTAAGATATACTACGAGCAGTACTTC.

The V call is TRBV4-1, the J call TRBJ1-1, with D possibly matching TRBD1 (6 bases). This CDR3 contains 18 residues. Germline CDR1 MGHRA, CDR2 YSYEKL. V was shortened by 4 bases and J by 0 bases, with 21 bases between the two germline ends. CDR3 sequence reads: CASSPTPSGQLMNTEAFF. As DNA, the CDR3 is TGCGCCAGCAGCCCTACGCCCTCCGGACAGCTCATGAACACTGAAGCTTTCTTT.